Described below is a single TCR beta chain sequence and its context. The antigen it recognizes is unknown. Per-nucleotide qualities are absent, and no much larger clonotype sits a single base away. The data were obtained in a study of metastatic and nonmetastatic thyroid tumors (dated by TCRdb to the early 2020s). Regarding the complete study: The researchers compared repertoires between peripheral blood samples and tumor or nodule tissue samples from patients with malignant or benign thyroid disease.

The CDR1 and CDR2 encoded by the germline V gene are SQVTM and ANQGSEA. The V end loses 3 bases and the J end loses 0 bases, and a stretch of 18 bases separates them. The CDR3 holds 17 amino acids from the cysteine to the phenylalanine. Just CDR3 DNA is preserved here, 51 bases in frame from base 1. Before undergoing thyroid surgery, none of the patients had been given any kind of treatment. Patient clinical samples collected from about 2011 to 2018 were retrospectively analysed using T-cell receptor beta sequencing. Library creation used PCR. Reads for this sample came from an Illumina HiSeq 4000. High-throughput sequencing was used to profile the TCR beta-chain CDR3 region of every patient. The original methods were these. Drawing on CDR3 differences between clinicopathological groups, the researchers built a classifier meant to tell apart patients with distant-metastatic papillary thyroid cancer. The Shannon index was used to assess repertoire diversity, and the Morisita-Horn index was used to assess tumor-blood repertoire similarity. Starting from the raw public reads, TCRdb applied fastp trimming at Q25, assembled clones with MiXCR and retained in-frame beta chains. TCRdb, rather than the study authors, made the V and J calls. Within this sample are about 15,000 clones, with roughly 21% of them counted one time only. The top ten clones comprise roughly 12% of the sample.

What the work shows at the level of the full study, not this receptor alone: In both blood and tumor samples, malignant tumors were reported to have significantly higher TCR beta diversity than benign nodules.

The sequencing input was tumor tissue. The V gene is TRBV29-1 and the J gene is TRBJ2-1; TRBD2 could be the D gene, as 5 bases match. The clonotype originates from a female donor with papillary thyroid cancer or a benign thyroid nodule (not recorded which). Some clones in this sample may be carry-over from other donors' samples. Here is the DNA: TGCAGCGTTGATGATTTCGAGGAGGCGTACTCCTACAATGAGCAGTTCTTC. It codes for CSVDDFEEAYSYNEQFF.